A selection of T cell receptor beta chains follows, all from one sample in a study of CXCR3-negative and CXCR3-positive naive CD8 T cells. No DNA is given; TCRdb re-called the 5' RACE reads and lists each CDR3 protein once. This listing includes 20,000 to 30,000 distinct CDR3 sequences. Material: naive CXCR3- CD8+ T cells from blood. The receptors originated from a human donor in good health. Some clones in this sample may be carry-over from other donors' samples. The CDR3 runs from the conserved cysteine through the conserved F or W. Each record gives: CDR3 protein, V gene, J gene, clone size. Size is stated for part of the rows, as once, few or many counts, or as a class when the clone is expanded.

CASSQPYDTGTDTQYF	TRBV28	TRBJ2-3	NA
CASSFIGQADEQYF	TRBV12-3/TRBV12-4	TRBJ2-7	NA
CSVESQASYGYTF	TRBV29-1	TRBJ1-2	medium-sized
CASTTGTISNQPQHF	TRBV12-3/TRBV12-4	TRBJ1-5	NA
CASSPYSGTGGLHQPQHF	TRBV27	TRBJ1-5	NA
CSAVDGYNTGELFF	TRBV20-1	TRBJ2-2	NA
CASSDWDRNTGELFF	TRBV10-1	TRBJ2-2	NA
CASSTVGQGFTDTQYF	TRBV12-3/TRBV12-4	TRBJ2-3	NA
CSVDLTGGLYEQFF	TRBV29-1	TRBJ2-1	NA
CASSPPPDTEAFF	TRBV9	TRBJ1-1	NA
CASSFDTVGEQYF	TRBV5-1	TRBJ2-7	NA